Below, one T cell receptor beta chain is given with its context. Its antigen remains unknown. The record originates from a study of PD-1 blockade in classical Hodgkin lymphoma. Overall study results and limits: Why the repertoires differ is still unclear, perhaps disease activity or prior therapy. Diminished baseline TCR diversity has been reported in newly diagnosed patients relative to healthy donors. Complete responders had baseline diversity similar to newly diagnosed patients.

Method: immunoSEQ multiplex PCR; TCRdb's copy keeps in-frame clones and lacks some. In the table there are some 150,000 clones, just under 80% of which are singletons. The V and J ends lost 5 bases and 2 bases, in that order; junction bases with no gene match: 4. CDR1 and CDR2 from the germline V gene are MGHDK and SYGVNS. The CDR3 consists of 15 residues. Brentuximab vedotin exposure varied among the patients, all of whom had relapsed after autologous stem cell transplantation. V usage is TRBV25-1 and J usage is TRBJ2-5, with 11 bases matching TRBD2. Here the sequenced sample was peripheral blood mononuclear cells (PBMCs), taken before the second cycle of nivolumab. This clonotype was obtained from a human donor with classical Hodgkin lymphoma. CDR3 protein: CASSFPSGGQETQYF. The CDR3 DNA reads TGTGCCAGCAGTTTCCCTAGCGGGGGGCAAGAGACCCAGTACTTC. The full variable domain, rest sourced from reference TRBV25-1 and TRBJ2-5, is EADIYQTPRYLVIGTGKKITLECSQTMGHDKMYWYQQDPGMELHLIHYSYGVNSTEKGDLSSESTVSRIRTEHFPLTLESARPSHTSQYLCASSFPSGGQETQYFGPGTRLLVL.